This TCR beta chain was found in a study of T cell changes during pregnancy in multiple sclerosis. The table came from immunoSEQ multiplex PCR; TCRdb's copy has only in-frame clones and leaves some out. The data contain tens of thousands of clones, over 75% of them singletons. The CDR3 totals 15 residues. The V gene end was trimmed by 5 bases and the J gene end by 1 base; junction bases not matched to a gene: 7. Germline CDR1 reads SEHNR; CDR2 reads FQNEAQ (reference sequence). The source is a female donor with multiple sclerosis, enrolled in a pregnancy study. Material: CD8+ T cells from peripheral blood mononuclear cells, obtained in the third trimester of pregnancy. The J gene is TRBJ2-5, the V gene TRBV7-9; 7 nucleotides align to TRBD1. CDR3 protein: CASSQYGQAQETQYF. CDR3 DNA: TGTGCCAGCAGCCAGTACGGACAGGCCCAAGAGACCCAGTACTTC.